The clone carrying this TCR beta chain occurred a few times. Its antigen is unidentified. Primers for the PCR totalled 60 Vbeta and 13 Jbeta. Assay used: immunoSEQ multiplex PCR; TCRdb lists only in-frame clones, some missing. The sample shows 75,000 to 100,000 clones, around 80% of them seen only once. These data are taken from a study of cytomegalovirus exposure and HLA in healthy donors. General study points: The study found most TCR sequences rare, yet found some public TCRs in many donors.

V dropped 2 bases and J dropped 12 bases, with 5 bases sitting between them. CDR1 and CDR2 (germline): MNHNS, SASEGT. The CDR3 runs 11 residues. This chain connects TRBV6-1 to TRBJ1-6; unclear D gene. This receptor was obtained from a man younger than 35 in good health and CMV-seropositive. Sequencing was performed on PBMCs. CDR3 coding DNA: TGTGCCAGCAGTGAATCGGGACCCCTCCACTTT. As protein: CASSESGPLHF.